This T cell receptor (beta chain) was found in a study of OX40 agonist ivuxolimab in advanced cancers. Turning to the study itself: From about 20 to 80 years was the age range, with a mean of around 54 years, and nearly 85% were male. Regarding the study as a whole: Among the least clonally expanded were partial responders at 0.1-3.0 mg/kg.

V lost 5 bases and J 4 bases, leaving 8 bases between the germline ends. CDR1 is MDHEN and CDR2 is SYDVKM in the germline V gene. The CDR3 is made up of 12 amino acids. Assay used: immunoSEQ multiplex PCR; TCRdb lists only in-frame clones, some missing. The table records tens of thousands of clones, 92% of them present only once. Of note for this clone: Its antigen is currently unknown.

The clonotype was recovered from an adult with an advanced solid tumor such as melanoma, head and neck, liver or kidney cancer. V and J are TRBV28 and TRBJ1-1; D is unresolved. The sample here was CD4+ or CD8+ T cells sorted from blood, taken in a trial of the OX40 agonist ivuxolimab. The CDR3 nucleotides read TGTGCCAGCAGTGCCACGGCCACTGAAGCTTTCTTT. Residues: CASSATATEAFF.